The 28 T cell receptor beta chains below all came from one sample that was sequenced in a study of high-grade serous ovarian cancer treatment subgroups. Tumor samples were obtained before definitive surgery or chemotherapy. The protocol was immunoSEQ multiplex PCR, while the TCRdb copy is restricted to in-frame clones and leaves out a portion. The table lists around 15,000 clones, around 73% of them singletons. Sequencing input: tumor tissue. These receptors all stem from a human donor with high-grade serous ovarian cancer.

CDR3 coding DNA: TGTGCCAGCAGCTTTAATGGAGACAGGTTAGGGGAAAAACTGTTTTTT. This encodes CASSFNGDRLGEKLFF. The chain uses TRBV7-4 and TRBJ1-4; the D gene is possibly TRBD1 (6 bases). Trimming pared 3 bases from V and 8 bases from J, leaving 19 bases between. The length of the CDR3 is 16 residues. Germline lookup yields CDR1 SGHVT and CDR2 SQSDAQ.

The genes are TRBV7-2 and TRBJ1-1; TRBD1 is a possible D gene (5 bases). Trimming stripped 7 bases from V and 0 bases from J, with 18 bases between. The CDR3 is 16 amino acids. CDR1 and CDR2 (germline): SGHTA, FQGNSA. CDR3: CASILLSGTLNTEAFF. DNA for the CDR3: TGTGCCAGCATCCTCCTGAGCGGGACCCTGAACACTGAAGCTTTCTTT.

The chain is built from TRBV2 and TRBJ1-2, with D perhaps TRBD1 (5 bases). The ends were cut back, 7 bases at V and 3 bases at J, with 15 bases in the middle. This CDR3 has 14 residues. Germline CDR1 reads SNHLY; CDR2 reads FYNNEI. CDR3 residues: CASKLEGLDYGYTF. CDR3 nucleotide sequence: TGTGCCAGCAAGCTGGAGGGGCTCGACTATGGCTACACCTTC.

In this sample, this clone turned up once. The DNA of the CDR3 is TGTGCCAGCTCACTGCTTATGGATGAAAAACTGTTTTTT. Amino acids: CASSLLMDEKLFF. J is TRBJ1-4 and V is TRBV18, with no clear D. In germline, CDR1 is KGHSH, CDR2 LQKENI. The CDR3 runs 13 residues. Trimming shortened V by 4 bases and J by 6 bases, and 9 bases separated the two germline ends. The whole variable domain, remainder taken from reference TRBV18 and TRBJ1-4, is NAGVMQNPRHLVRRRGQEARLRCSPMKGHSHVYWYRQLPEEGLKFMVYLQKENIIDESGMPKERFSAEFPKEGPSILRIQQVVRGDSAAYFCASSLLMDEKLFFGSGTQLSVL.

This clone was picked up a small number of times. The chain links TRBV11-2 to TRBJ1-5; D is unresolved. The germline V gene has CDR1 SGHAT and CDR2 FQNNGV. The CDR3 is 13 residues long. Trimming shortened V by 5 bases and J by 5 bases, and 10 bases separated the two germline ends. In DNA, the CDR3 is TGTGCCAGCAGCCCTAACCCCTATCAGCCCCAGCATTTT. It encodes CASSPNPYQPQHF. The whole variable domain, filled in from reference TRBV11-2 and TRBJ1-5, reads EAGVAQSPRYKIIEKRQSVAFWCNPISGHATLYWYQQILGQGPKLLIQFQNNGVVDDSQLPKDRFSAERLKGVDSTLKIQPAKLEDSAVYLCASSPNPYQPQHFGDGTRLSIL.

This rearrangement joins TRBV10-3 to TRBJ2-7; no firm D call. Trimming took 3 bases from V and 1 from J, leaving 4 bases between them. CDR1 is ENHRY and CDR2 is SYGVKD in the germline V gene. The CDR3 is made up of 12 amino acids. DNA of the CDR3: TGTGCCATCAGTGAACAGTCCTACGAGCAGTACTTC. Amino acids: CAISEQSYEQYF.

This clone occurred once. This sequence joins TRBV20-1 and TRBJ2-1; D uncertain. Germline CDR1 DFQATT, CDR2 SNEGSKA (reference sequence). This CDR3 spans 10 amino acids. Trimming cost V 0 bases and J 6 bases, with 0 bases left between them. This CDR3 reads CSARDNEQFF. The CDR3 bases are TGCAGTGCTAGAGACAATGAGCAGTTCTTC.

To note about this clone: Other DNA variants within this sample encode the same CDR3. V gene TRBV7-2 combines with J gene TRBJ2-3; the D gene is possibly TRBD2 (5 bases). The CDR3 is made up of 15 amino acids. Trimming removed 0 bases at V and 4 bases at J, with 11 bases between. The germline gives CDR1 SGHTA, CDR2 FQGNSA. The CDR3 sequence is CASSLAGIGADTQYF. The CDR3 nucleotides are TGTGCCAGCAGCTTAGCCGGGATAGGCGCAGATACGCAGTATTTT. Complete variable domain (other parts from reference TRBV7-2 and TRBJ2-3): GAGVSQSPSNKVTEKGKDVELRCDPISGHTALYWYRQSLGQGLEFLIYFQGNSAPDKSGLPSDRFSAERTGGSVSTLTIQRTQQEDSAVYLCASSLAGIGADTQYFGPGTRLTVL.

The chain uses TRBV4-3 and TRBJ2-3, with D tentatively TRBD1 or TRBD2 (6 bases each). V was shortened by 1 base and J by 0 bases, with 11 bases between the two germline ends. Germline lookup yields CDR1 LGHNA and CDR2 YSLEER. CDR3 length equals 16 residues. This CDR3 is CASSQAGALSTDTQYF. As DNA, the CDR3 is TGCGCCAGCAGCCAAGCGGGGGCGCTTAGCACAGATACGCAGTATTTT.

This chain uses TRBV9 with TRBJ1-2; possible D gene TRBD1, 6 bases. The germline CDR1 and CDR2 sequences are SGDLS and YYNGEE. CDR3 length: 18 residues. Deletions cut 0 bases from V and 0 bases from J, with 18 bases between. In nucleotides, the CDR3 is TGTGCCAGCAGCGTAGATGACTTTTGGACAGAGGCTAACTATGGCTACACCTTC. Protein sequence: CASSVDDFWTEANYGYTF. The complete variable domain, with remaining parts taken from reference TRBV9 and TRBJ1-2, reads DSGVTQTPKHLITATGQRVTLRCSPRSGDLSVYWYQQSLDQGLQFLIQYYNGEERAKGNILERFSAQQFPDLHSELNLSSLELGDSALYFCASSVDDFWTEANYGYTFGSGTRLTVV.

In its sample, this clone was seen a few times. This chain uses TRBV4-2 with TRBJ1-4; tentatively, D is TRBD1 (5 bases). Germline V gene data show CDR1 as LGHNA and CDR2 as YNFKEQ. Trimming removed 0 bases from V and 11 bases from J, with 7 bases in between. The CDR3 runs to 12 residues. CDR3 nucleotide sequence: TGTGCCAGCAGCCAAGACAGGGTCAAACTGTTTTTT. It specifies CASSQDRVKLFF.

The sample holds a few counts of this clone. The V and J genes are TRBV6-5 and TRBJ1-3, with 10 bases matching TRBD1. V dropped 6 bases and J dropped 6; count of bases not matched to a gene: 8. CDR1 MNHEY and CDR2 SVGAGI come from the germline V gene. CDR3 size: 15 residues. The CDR3 sequence: CASRPTGGKKNTIYF. As DNA, the CDR3 is TGTGCCAGCAGGCCGACAGGGGGCAAGAAAAACACCATATATTTT.

The J gene is TRBJ1-5, the V gene TRBV6-5, with no clear D. Per the germline V gene, CDR1 is MNHEY and CDR2 is SVGAGI. The CDR3 spans 15 residues. The V end lost 6 bases, the J end lost 0 bases, and 12 bases lay between the germline ends. The CDR3 protein is CASSRHPYSNQPQHF. The CDR3 DNA sequence: TGTGCCAGCAGCCGCCACCCATATAGCAATCAGCCCCAGCATTTT.

This clone was observed once. V usage is TRBV15 and J usage is TRBJ1-1; 11 bases map to TRBD1. The germline V gene has CDR1 LNHNV and CDR2 YYDKDF (reference sequence). V shed 4 bases, J shed 8 bases, and the junction held 12 bases outside the gene matches. The CDR3 contains 16 residues. The chain's CDR3 is CATSTWTGGLRPEAFF. CDR3 bases: TGTGCCACCAGCACTTGGACAGGGGGCCTACGACCCGAAGCTTTCTTT.

In the case of this clone: Germline and junction disagree at one end, which may indicate a read error. The J gene is TRBJ1-1, the V gene TRBV29-1; D unclear. This CDR3 spans 13 amino acids. Germline assignment: CDR1 SQVTM and CDR2 ANQGSEA. The CDR3 DNA sequence: TGCAGCGTTGAAGAGGTACGGAACAGTGAAGCTTTCTTT. Protein sequence: CSVEEVRNSEAFF.

This clone is labeled medium-sized. The chain carries TRBV7-2 and TRBJ1-3; 7 bases fit TRBD1. CDR3 length: 12 residues. V shed 5 bases and J 9 bases; nucleotides not matched to a gene: 4. CDR1 and CDR2 from the germline V gene are SGHTA and FQGNSA. The CDR3 protein is CASSATGATIYF. CDR3 DNA sequence: TGTGCCAGCAGCGCAACAGGGGCCACCATATATTTT.

V usage is TRBV5-5 and J usage is TRBJ2-3, with a possible D match to TRBD1 (6 bases). Between the trimmed V and J ends, which lost 3 bases and 6 bases, there was a span of 17 bases. Germline assignment: CDR1 SGHKS and CDR2 YYEKEE (reference sequence). This CDR3 has 15 residues. This chain's CDR3 is CASSSVGHLPDTQYF. CDR3 coding DNA: TGTGCCAGCAGCTCCGTGGGACACCTTCCGGATACGCAGTATTTT.

The CDR3 region is CASSGVKLTNEKLFF. Here the CDR3 DNA reads TGTGCCAGCAGCGGTGTAAAGTTAACTAATGAAAAACTGTTTTTT. This chain joins TRBV6-5 and TRBJ1-4; D gene ambiguous. Germline CDR1 is MNHEY and CDR2 is SVGAGI. CDR3 length: 15 amino acids. V dropped 6 bases and J dropped 1 base, with 12 bases sitting between them.

The chain links TRBV30 to TRBJ1-6; D might be TRBD1 (6 bases). This CDR3 has 16 residues. Germline V lookup: CDR1 GTSNPN, CDR2 SVGIG (reference sequence). V lost 0 bases, J lost 1 base, and 10 bases lay in between. The CDR3 nucleotides are TGTGCCTGGAGTGTCGGAGGACAGTCCTATAATTCACCCCTCCACTTT. Its protein is CAWSVGGQSYNSPLHF.

The V and J genes are TRBV4-1 and TRBJ2-7; D possibly corresponds to TRBD1 (6 bases). CDR3 length equals 17 residues. Germline V CDR1 and CDR2: MGHRA, YSYEKL. V lost 4 bases to trimming and J lost 3 bases, with 22 bases between them. This CDR3 reads CASSPSGTRGSHYEQYF. CDR3 DNA: TGCGCCAGCAGCCCTTCCGGGACAAGGGGTTCCCACTACGAGCAGTACTTC.

This clone was observed a few times. The V call is TRBV28, the J call TRBJ1-6, with no clear D. This CDR3 spans 12 amino acids. V was trimmed by 3 bases and J by 9 bases, leaving 6 bases between them. Germline CDR1 and CDR2: MDHEN and SYDVKM. The CDR3 DNA reads TGTGCCAGCAGTTTCCGGGTTTCACCCCTCCACTTT. As protein: CASSFRVSPLHF.

The chain recombines TRBV5-6 with TRBJ1-5; D not resolved. The V end was cut by 1 base, the J end by 3 bases, with 8 bases between. CDR1 SGHDT and CDR2 YYEEEE come from the germline V gene. The CDR3 extends over 14 amino acids. CDR3 sequence: CASSLRSNNQPQHF. The CDR3 bases are TGTGCCAGCAGCTTGCGGTCAAACAATCAGCCCCAGCATTTT.

The CDR3 coding sequence is TGTGCCAGCTCACCACAGGGGTGGTTTGAAAAACTGTTTTTT. Protein product: CASSPQGWFEKLFF. The gene calls are TRBV18 and TRBJ1-4, with D possibly being TRBD1 (5 bases). V was shortened by 1 base and J by 7 bases, with 10 bases between the two germline ends. CDR3 size: 14 residues. Germline loops: CDR1 KGHSH, CDR2 LQKENI.

The rearrangement links TRBV11-3 to TRBJ2-1; possibly TRBD1 or TRBD2 for D (6 bases each). CDR1 and CDR2 from the germline V gene are SGHNT and YENEEA. This CDR3 has 16 residues. Deletions cut 2 bases from V and 8 bases from J, with 19 bases between. The chain's CDR3 is CASSLSGWRGQDEQFF. The CDR3 coding sequence is TGTGCCAGCAGCTTATCGGGGTGGAGGGGACAAGATGAGCAGTTCTTC.

The table lists this clone with a count of one. The chain has TRBV10-1 and TRBJ2-5, with TRBD2 matching 9 bases. CDR1 and CDR2 from the germline V gene are WNHNN and SYGVQD (reference sequence). Losses at the gene ends were 7 bases for V and 5 bases for J; bases not matched to a gene: 8. The CDR3 spans 14 residues. CDR3 sequence: CASIQRGVSETQYF. DNA of the CDR3: TGCGCCAGCATCCAGCGGGGGGTTTCGGAGACCCAGTACTTC.

The genes are TRBV30 and TRBJ1-2, with 9 bases aligning to TRBD1. CDR3 size: 14 residues. V was pared by 4 bases and J by 6 bases, with 9 bases of the junction left unmatched. From germline, CDR1 is GTSNPN and CDR2 SVGIG (reference sequence). The CDR3 reads CAWTWTGVKDGYTF. The CDR3 DNA reads as TGTGCCTGGACTTGGACAGGGGTAAAGGATGGCTACACCTTC.

V usage is TRBV2 and J usage is TRBJ1-4, with 7 positions matching TRBD1. This CDR3 is built from 15 residues. Losses at the gene ends were 7 bases for V and 7 bases for J; bases not matched to a gene: 12. Germline CDR1 reads SNHLY; CDR2 reads FYNNEI. The DNA for the CDR3 is TGTGCCAGCATTGTTGCAGGGGGTCTTTCTGAAAAACTGTTTTTT. Translation gives CASIVAGGLSEKLFF.

The chain links TRBV20-1 to TRBJ1-1; D not resolved. Trimming cost V 6 bases and J 8 bases, with 10 bases left between them. Germline V gene data show CDR1 as DFQATT and CDR2 as SNEGSKA (reference sequence). The CDR3 is 10 residues long. The CDR3 sequence is CSANGGEAFF. The CDR3 DNA reads TGCAGTGCAAACGGCGGGGAAGCTTTCTTT.